This T cell receptor (beta chain) was recorded in a study of monozygotic twins with cystic fibrosis. Overall study context: With about 15 PCR cycles, barcoded libraries came from about 3 micrograms of fragmented DNA.

Sequenced by immunoSEQ multiplex PCR; TCRdb stores in-frame clones only, minus some. The sample gives just over 35,000 clones, about 93% of which show up once; roughly 0.2% is in the top ten. In the case of this clone: The target antigen is unknown.

V was clipped by 3 bases and J by 0 bases, with 6 bases between them. Germline CDR1 and CDR2: SQVTM and ANQGSEA. The CDR3 spans 14 residues. Study-wide findings and caveats: Median Simpson clonality of approximately 0.0091 suggested naive T cells predominated. Co-twins had the most similar V usage for 13 of 16 pairs, J for 8. In this small cohort, shared CDR3 numbers showed no association with age, concordance or disease severity.

The TCR originated in a boy between 2 and 10 years old with cystic fibrosis. The sample was blood. This chain links TRBV29-1 with TRBJ2-6; D is uncertain. Here the CDR3 reads CSVEEVSGANVLTF. CDR3 DNA sequence: TGCAGCGTTGAGGAAGTCTCTGGGGCCAACGTCCTGACTTTC.